This T cell receptor beta chain came from a study of glioma-infiltrating T cells after dendritic cell vaccination. This clone was counted a single time. Libraries were prepared by immunoSEQ multiplex PCR; TCRdb keeps only in-frame clonotypes and omits some of them. The table has more than 95,000 clones, around 80% seen once; the top ten hold about 5.7%. Specified time point: after dendritic cell vaccination, including at tumor progression/relapse. Fresh-frozen tumor tissue and more than two years of survival data were available for all. Germline V gene data show CDR1 as SQVTM and CDR2 as ANQGSEA. This CDR3 has 13 residues. J was trimmed by 8 bases and V by 3 bases; bases with no gene match: 2.

This sample comprised blood, obtained after dendritic cell vaccination. The chain joins TRBV29-1 to TRBJ1-4; 11 nucleotides align to TRBD1. The TCR comes from a human donor with glioblastoma. In DNA, the CDR3 is TGCAGCGTTGATGGGACAGGGGGAGAAAAACTGTTTTTT. Protein: CSVDGTGGEKLFF.